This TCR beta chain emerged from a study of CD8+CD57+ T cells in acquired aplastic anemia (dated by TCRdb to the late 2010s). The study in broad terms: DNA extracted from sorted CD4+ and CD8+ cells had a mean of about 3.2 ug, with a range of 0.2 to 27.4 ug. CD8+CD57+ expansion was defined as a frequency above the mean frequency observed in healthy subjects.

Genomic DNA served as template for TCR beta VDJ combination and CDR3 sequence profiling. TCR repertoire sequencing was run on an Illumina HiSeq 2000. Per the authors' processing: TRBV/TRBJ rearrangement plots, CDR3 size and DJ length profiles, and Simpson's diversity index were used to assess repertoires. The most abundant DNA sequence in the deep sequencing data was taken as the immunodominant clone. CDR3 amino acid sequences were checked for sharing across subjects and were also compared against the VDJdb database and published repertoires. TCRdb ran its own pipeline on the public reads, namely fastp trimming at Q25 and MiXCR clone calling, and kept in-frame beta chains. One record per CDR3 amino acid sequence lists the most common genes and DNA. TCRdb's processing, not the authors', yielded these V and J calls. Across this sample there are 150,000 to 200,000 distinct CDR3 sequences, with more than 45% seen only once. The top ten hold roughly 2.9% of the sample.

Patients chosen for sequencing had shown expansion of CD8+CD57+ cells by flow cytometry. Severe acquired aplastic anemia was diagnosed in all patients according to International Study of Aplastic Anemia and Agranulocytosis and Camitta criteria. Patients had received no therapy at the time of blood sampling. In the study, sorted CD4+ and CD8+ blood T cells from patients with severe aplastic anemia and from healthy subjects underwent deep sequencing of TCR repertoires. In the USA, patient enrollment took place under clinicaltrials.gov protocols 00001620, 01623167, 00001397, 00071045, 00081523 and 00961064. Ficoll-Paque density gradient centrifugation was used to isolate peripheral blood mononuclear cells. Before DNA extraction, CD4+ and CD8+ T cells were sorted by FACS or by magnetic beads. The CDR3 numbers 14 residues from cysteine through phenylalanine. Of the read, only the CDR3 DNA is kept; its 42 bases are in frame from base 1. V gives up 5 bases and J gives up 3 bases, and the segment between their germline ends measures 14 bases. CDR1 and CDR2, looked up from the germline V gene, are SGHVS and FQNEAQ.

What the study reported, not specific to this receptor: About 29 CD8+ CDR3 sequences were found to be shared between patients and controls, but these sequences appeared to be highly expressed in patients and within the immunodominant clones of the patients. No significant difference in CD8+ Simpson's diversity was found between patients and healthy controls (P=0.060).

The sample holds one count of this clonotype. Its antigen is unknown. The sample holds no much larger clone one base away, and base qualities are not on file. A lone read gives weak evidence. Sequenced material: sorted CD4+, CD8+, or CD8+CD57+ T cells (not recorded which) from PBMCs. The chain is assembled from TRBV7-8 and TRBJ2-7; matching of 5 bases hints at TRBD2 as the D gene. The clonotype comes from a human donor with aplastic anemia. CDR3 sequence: CASSQGSAGYEQYF. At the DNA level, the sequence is TGTGCCAGCAGCCAAGGCTCTGCGGGCTACGAGCAGTACTTC.